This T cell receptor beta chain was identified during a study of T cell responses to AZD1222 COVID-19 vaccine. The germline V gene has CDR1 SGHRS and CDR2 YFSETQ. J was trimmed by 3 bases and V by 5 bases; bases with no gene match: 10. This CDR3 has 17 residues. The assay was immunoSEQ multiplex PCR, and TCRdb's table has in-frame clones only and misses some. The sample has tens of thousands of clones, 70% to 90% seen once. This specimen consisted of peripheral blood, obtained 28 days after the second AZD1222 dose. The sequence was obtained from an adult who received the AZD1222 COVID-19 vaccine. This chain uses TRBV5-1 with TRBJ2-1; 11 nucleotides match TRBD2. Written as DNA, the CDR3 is TGCGCCAGCAGTCACTCTAGCGGGAGGACAAACTACAATGAGCAGTTCTTC. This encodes CASSHSSGRTNYNEQFF.